A selection of T cell receptor beta chains follows, all from one sample in a study of T cell repertoires in cytomegalovirus infection. TCRdb independently ran MiXCR on the reads; one entry per CDR3 protein. The repertoire consists of about 330,000 distinct CDR3 sequences, with roughly 9.5% occurring once and the leading ten covering 3.5% to 4.5%. Material: PBMCs. The receptor source for this set is a human donor in good health (CMV status not recorded). Some clones in this sample may be carry-over from other donors' samples. The CDR3 runs from the conserved cysteine through the conserved F or W. Fields, in order: clone size, J gene, V gene, D gene, CDR3 protein, CDR3 DNA. D genes are given only for firm matches. Rows may omit the clone size; those that give it use once, few, many or a size class.

clone_size: few; j_call: TRBJ2-1; v_call: TRBV20-1; d_call: TRBD2; cdr3_aa: CSARQGLAGRNEQFF; cdr3_nt: TGCAGTGCGAGACAGGGACTAGCGGGGCGCAATGAGCAGTTCTTC
clone_size: NA; j_call: TRBJ1-2; v_call: TRBV6-6; d_call: TRBD1; cdr3_aa: CASSEGRGNYGYTF; cdr3_nt: TGTGCCAGCAGTGAGGGCAGGGGGAACTATGGCTACACCTTC
clone_size: NA; j_call: TRBJ2-2; v_call: TRBV7-3; d_call: NA; cdr3_aa: CASSAIQGAGELFF; cdr3_nt: TGTGCCAGCAGCGCCATACAGGGAGCCGGGGAGCTGTTTTTT
clone_size: NA; j_call: TRBJ1-6; v_call: TRBV20-1; d_call: NA; cdr3_aa: CSARDSFGGGNNSPLHF; cdr3_nt: TGCAGTGCTAGAGATTCGTTCGGAGGAGGAAATAATTCACCCCTCCACTTT
clone_size: many; j_call: TRBJ1-3; v_call: TRBV7-2; d_call: NA; cdr3_aa: CASRAGSSGNTIYF; cdr3_nt: TGTGCCAGCAGGGCAGGTAGCTCTGGAAACACCATATATTTT
clone_size: many; j_call: TRBJ2-7; v_call: TRBV6-2/TRBV6-3; d_call: TRBD1; cdr3_aa: CASSSSDRNTYEQYF; cdr3_nt: TGTGCCAGCAGTTCCTCGGACAGGAACACCTACGAGCAGTACTTC
clone_size: NA; j_call: TRBJ2-7; v_call: TRBV28; d_call: TRBD2; cdr3_aa: CASSPPRGVREQYF; cdr3_nt: TGTGCCAGCAGTCCCCCTCGGGGGGTTCGCGAGCAGTACTTC
clone_size: many; j_call: TRBJ2-2; v_call: TRBV7-2; d_call: NA; cdr3_aa: CASSLVGGGHGELFF; cdr3_nt: TGTGCCAGCAGCTTAGTCGGCGGGGGCCACGGGGAGCTGTTTTTT
clone_size: many; j_call: TRBJ2-5; v_call: TRBV29-1; d_call: NA; cdr3_aa: CSVVNGRGPQETQYF; cdr3_nt: TGCAGCGTTGTGAATGGCAGGGGACCACAAGAGACCCAGTACTTC
clone_size: few; j_call: TRBJ2-1; v_call: TRBV28; d_call: TRBD2; cdr3_aa: CASSHSGTSGIEQFF; cdr3_nt: TGTGCCAGCTCGCATTCCGGGACTAGCGGCATAGAGCAGTTCTTC
clone_size: few; j_call: TRBJ2-4; v_call: TRBV15; d_call: NA; cdr3_aa: CATSRDGGLVAKNIQYF; cdr3_nt: TGTGCCACCAGCAGAGACGGGGGGCTCGTTGCCAAAAACATTCAGTACTTC
clone_size: NA; j_call: TRBJ2-1; v_call: TRBV7-9; d_call: TRBD2; cdr3_aa: CASSLSSGRDHEQFF; cdr3_nt: TGTGCCAGCAGCTTAAGTAGCGGGAGGGACCATGAGCAGTTCTTC
clone_size: few; j_call: TRBJ1-1; v_call: TRBV7-2; d_call: NA; cdr3_aa: CASSLNKGTEAFF; cdr3_nt: TGTGCCAGCAGCTTAAACAAGGGCACTGAAGCTTTCTTT
clone_size: few; j_call: TRBJ2-7; v_call: TRBV29-1; d_call: TRBD2; cdr3_aa: CSVGGRYGEQYF; cdr3_nt: TGCAGCGTTGGCGGGAGATATGGCGAGCAGTACTTC
clone_size: many; j_call: TRBJ2-4; v_call: TRBV7-2; d_call: TRBD2; cdr3_aa: CASTQGLGTSGPLAKNIQYF; cdr3_nt: TGTGCCAGCACCCAAGGTTTGGGGACTAGCGGACCCCTAGCCAAAAACATTCAGTACTTC
clone_size: NA; j_call: TRBJ2-3; v_call: TRBV15; d_call: TRBD2; cdr3_aa: CATSRGTSGSTDTQYF; cdr3_nt: TGTGCCACCAGCAGGGGGACTAGCGGGAGCACAGATACGCAGTATTTT
clone_size: NA; j_call: TRBJ1-2; v_call: TRBV6-5; d_call: NA; cdr3_aa: CASSYAGIYGYTF; cdr3_nt: TGTGCCAGCAGTTACGCCGGGATCTACGGCTACACCTTC
clone_size: NA; j_call: TRBJ2-2; v_call: TRBV27; d_call: TRBD1; cdr3_aa: CASSSKRSGTGNTGELFF; cdr3_nt: TGTGCCAGCAGTTCTAAGAGATCCGGGACAGGGAACACCGGGGAGCTGTTTTTT
clone_size: many; j_call: TRBJ2-5; v_call: TRBV27; d_call: NA; cdr3_aa: CASSTRRGQETQYF; cdr3_nt: TGTGCCAGCAGCACTAGGAGGGGGCAAGAGACCCAGTACTTC
clone_size: many; j_call: TRBJ2-7; v_call: TRBV12-5; d_call: NA; cdr3_aa: CASGEVASEQYF; cdr3_nt: TGTGCTAGTGGGGAGGTGGCATCCGAGCAGTACTTC
clone_size: many; j_call: TRBJ2-3; v_call: TRBV28; d_call: NA; cdr3_aa: CASRYEAGWPDTQYF; cdr3_nt: TGTGCCAGCAGGTACGAAGCAGGGTGGCCAGATACGCAGTATTTT
clone_size: few; j_call: TRBJ2-5; v_call: TRBV20-1; d_call: NA; cdr3_aa: CSASRSGETQYF; cdr3_nt: TGCAGTGCTAGCCGCTCCGGTGAGACCCAGTACTTC
clone_size: many; j_call: TRBJ1-2; v_call: TRBV7-2; d_call: NA; cdr3_aa: CASSSQSYGYTF; cdr3_nt: TGTGCCAGCAGCTCCCAGAGCTATGGCTACACCTTC
clone_size: many; j_call: TRBJ1-1; v_call: TRBV7-2; d_call: NA; cdr3_aa: CASSTGTRTEAFF; cdr3_nt: TGTGCCAGCAGTACGGGGACGAGGACTGAAGCTTTCTTT
clone_size: NA; j_call: TRBJ2-1; v_call: TRBV3-1; d_call: TRBD2; cdr3_aa: CASSQAASGSLYEQFF; cdr3_nt: TGTGCCAGCAGCCAAGCCGCTAGCGGGAGTTTATATGAGCAGTTCTTC
clone_size: NA; j_call: TRBJ2-7; v_call: TRBV15; d_call: TRBD1; cdr3_aa: CATIGQGYEQYF; cdr3_nt: TGTGCCACCATCGGACAGGGATACGAGCAGTACTTC
clone_size: few; j_call: TRBJ1-1; v_call: TRBV11-1; d_call: TRBD1; cdr3_aa: CASQDRRKFGTEAFF; cdr3_nt: TGTGCCAGCCAGGACAGGAGAAAGTTCGGCACTGAAGCTTTCTTT